The 13 T cell receptor beta chains listed next were all sequenced from one sample in a study of blood T cell repertoires in COVID-19. TCRdb's table, derived via immunoSEQ multiplex PCR, lists solely in-frame clones and lacks some. The sample lists 110,000 to 150,000 clones; about nine tenths were seen once. Source material: PBMCs or T cells enriched from blood (not recorded which). The origin of the receptors is a man in his forties or fifties who had recovered from COVID-19.

V usage is TRBV27 and J usage is TRBJ2-3; 8 nucleotides match TRBD2. The ends lost 5 bases at V and 4 bases at J; junction bases unmatched: 14. The CDR3 runs 17 residues. The germline CDR1 and CDR2 sequences are MNHEY and SMNVEV (reference sequence). This chain's CDR3 is CASSVRLARHNSDTQYF. The CDR3, as DNA: TGTGCCAGCAGTGTTAGACTAGCGCGCCATAACTCAGATACGCAGTATTTT.

The chain carries TRBV7-3 and TRBJ2-1; TRBD2 agrees at 9 bases. This CDR3 comprises 16 residues. Germline V gene sequence: CDR1 SGHTA, CDR2 FQGTGA. Trimming removed 4 bases from V and 3 bases from J; junction bases left unmatched: 7. The CDR3: CASSYLAGRGYNEQFF. The CDR3 DNA follows: TGTGCCAGCAGCTACCTAGCGGGGAGGGGCTACAATGAGCAGTTCTTC.

V gene TRBV5-1 combines with J gene TRBJ2-2; TRBD1 aligns across 10 bases. Unmatched junction bases numbered 1, after V lost 4 bases and J lost 4 bases. Germline CDR1 reads SGHRS; CDR2 reads YFSETQ. The CDR3 runs to 14 residues. Here the CDR3 DNA reads TGCGCCAGCAGCAGGACAGGGGGCACCGGGGAGCTGTTTTTT. Translating it yields CASSRTGGTGELFF.

This chain links TRBV4-3 with TRBJ1-2; tentative D call: TRBD1 (6 bases). The ends were cut back, 2 bases at V and 2 bases at J, with 12 bases in the middle. Germline V gives CDR1 LGHNA, CDR2 YSLEER. This CDR3 region has 15 residues. The CDR3 DNA reads TGCGCCAGCAGCCAACCAAACACAGGGAACTATGGCTACACCTTC. It is translated as CASSQPNTGNYGYTF.

The genes are TRBV18 and TRBJ1-2; possibly TRBD1 for D (6 bases). This CDR3 contains 13 residues. In germline, CDR1 is KGHSH, CDR2 LQKENI. Trimming removed 3 bases at V and 6 bases at J, with 11 bases between. The CDR3 region has the DNA TGTGCCAGCTCACCTCAATCAGGGGATGGCTACACCTTC. This codes for CASSPQSGDGYTF.

The chain is built from TRBV27 and TRBJ2-7; 8 bases fit TRBD2. The CDR3 covers 14 residues. Per the germline V gene, CDR1 is MNHEY and CDR2 is SMNVEV (reference sequence). V lost 2 bases, J lost 4 bases, and 4 bases stayed unmatched. CDR3 residues: CASSLAGGGYEQYF. DNA for the CDR3: TGTGCCAGCAGTTTAGCGGGGGGTGGGTACGAGCAGTACTTC.

This sequence joins TRBV19 and TRBJ1-1; no firm D call. V lost 6 bases to trimming and J lost 4 bases, with 9 bases between them. The CDR3 totals 12 residues. Germline CDR1 LNHDA, CDR2 SQIVND (reference sequence). In DNA form, the CDR3 reads TGTGCCAGTAGAGGAGGCATCACTGAAGCTTTCTTT. It codes for CASRGGITEAFF.

This clone was detected a few times. This chain connects TRBV5-1 to TRBJ2-1, with D possibly being TRBD1 (6 bases). Germline lookup yields CDR1 SGHRS and CDR2 YFSETQ. The CDR3 consists of 16 residues. Trimming stripped 5 bases from V and 4 bases from J, with 19 bases between. The DNA of the CDR3 is TGCGCCAGCAGGATGGTTTGGCAGGGGATTTACAATGAGCAGTTCTTC. Residues: CASRMVWQGIYNEQFF.

This sequence joins TRBV6-2 or TRBV6-3 and TRBJ2-5; 8 bases are a match to TRBD2. J gave up 4 bases and V 6 bases, and 4 bases lay outside the gene matches. In germline, CDR1 is MNHEY, CDR2 SVGEGT. This CDR3 comprises 13 residues. CDR3 region: CASSGLARETQYF. CDR3 DNA sequence: TGTGCCAGCAGCGGACTAGCAAGAGAGACCCAGTACTTC.

The J gene is TRBJ1-1, the V gene TRBV30; D is undetermined. The CDR3 has 13 residues. The V end was cut by 2 bases, the J end by 2 bases, with 9 bases between. Per germline, CDR1 GTSNPN and CDR2 SVGIG (reference sequence). For the CDR3, the DNA is TGTGCCTGGAGTTCGCGACACAACACTGAAGCTTTCTTT. Amino acids: CAWSSRHNTEAFF.

The chain has TRBV5-6 and TRBJ2-7, with TRBD2 identical over 9 bases. The CDR3 sequence is 14 residues long. J was trimmed by 6 bases and V by 5 bases; bases with no gene match: 9. Germline CDR1 reads SGHDT; CDR2 reads YYEEEE. CDR3 in amino acids: CASRFAGGPREQYF. In DNA form, the CDR3 reads TGTGCCAGCAGGTTCGCGGGAGGGCCTCGCGAGCAGTACTTC.

The rearrangement uses TRBV30 and TRBJ2-2; TRBD1 aligns across 8 bases. V dropped 2 bases and J dropped 5; count of bases not matched to a gene: 4. Germline loops: CDR1 GTSNPN, CDR2 SVGIG (reference sequence). CDR3 length equals 14 residues. The CDR3: CAWSRTGRTGELFF. Here the CDR3 DNA reads TGTGCCTGGAGTCGGACAGGGCGGACCGGGGAGCTGTTTTTT.

The CDR3 region is CASSPASGTNQETQYF. The DNA of the CDR3 is TGTGCCAGCAGCCCGGCTTCAGGCACCAACCAAGAGACCCAGTACTTC. V and J are TRBV5-4 and TRBJ2-5; no reliable D call. The CDR3 runs 16 residues. The V end lost 4 bases, the J end lost 0 bases, and 16 bases lay between the germline ends. CDR1 is SGHNT and CDR2 is YYREEE in the germline V gene (reference sequence).